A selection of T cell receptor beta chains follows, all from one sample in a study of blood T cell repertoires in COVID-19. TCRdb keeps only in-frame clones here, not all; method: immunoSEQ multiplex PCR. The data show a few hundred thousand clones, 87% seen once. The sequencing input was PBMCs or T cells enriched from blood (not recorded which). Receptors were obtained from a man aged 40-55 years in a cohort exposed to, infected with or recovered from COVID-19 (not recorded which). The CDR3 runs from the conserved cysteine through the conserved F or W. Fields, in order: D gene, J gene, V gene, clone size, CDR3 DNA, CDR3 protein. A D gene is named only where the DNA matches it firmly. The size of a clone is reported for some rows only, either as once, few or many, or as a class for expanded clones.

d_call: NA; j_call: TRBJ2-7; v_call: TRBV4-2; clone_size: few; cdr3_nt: TGTGCCAGCAGCCAAGAAGCAGGCACAGTTTCCTACGAGCAGTACTTC; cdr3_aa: CASSQEAGTVSYEQYF
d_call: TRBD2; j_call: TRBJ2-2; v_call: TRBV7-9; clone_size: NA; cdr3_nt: TGTGCCAGCAGCTCCTTAGCGGGAGGGCCTGACACCGGGGAGCTGTTTTTT; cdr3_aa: CASSSLAGGPDTGELFF
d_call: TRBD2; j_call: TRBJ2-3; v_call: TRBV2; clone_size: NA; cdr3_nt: TGTGCCAGCGGGAAGCGGGAACTGAGCACAGATACGCAGTATTTT; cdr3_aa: CASGKRELSTDTQYF
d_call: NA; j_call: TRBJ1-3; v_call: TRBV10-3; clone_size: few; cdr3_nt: TGTGCCATCAGTGATAATGCAGGGAGGAATGGAAACACCATATATTTT; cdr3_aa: CAISDNAGRNGNTIYF
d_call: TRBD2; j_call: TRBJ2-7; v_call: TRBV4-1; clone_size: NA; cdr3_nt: TGCGCCAGCAGCCAAGCCCCTAGCGGGAGGTCCCCCGAGCAGTACTTC; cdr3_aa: CASSQAPSGRSPEQYF
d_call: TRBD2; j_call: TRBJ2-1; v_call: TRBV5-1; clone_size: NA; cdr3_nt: TGCGCCAGCGTCCTTAATAGCGGGAGAAATGAGCAGTTCTTC; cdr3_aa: CASVLNSGRNEQFF
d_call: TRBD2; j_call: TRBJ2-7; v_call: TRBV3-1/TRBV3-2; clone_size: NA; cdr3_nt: TGTGCCAGCAGCCAACTATCCCGACTAGCGGGATCTTACGAGCAGTACTTC; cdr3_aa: CASSQLSRLAGSYEQYF
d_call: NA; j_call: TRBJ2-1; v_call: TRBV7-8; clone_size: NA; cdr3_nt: TGTGCCAGCAGCTTAGGGCGACGCAGGGGATACAATGAGCAGTTCTTC; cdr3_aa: CASSLGRRRGYNEQFF
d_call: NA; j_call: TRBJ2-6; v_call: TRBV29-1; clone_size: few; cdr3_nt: TGCAGCGTCGGACAGTCTGGGGCCAACGTCCTGACTTTC; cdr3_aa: CSVGQSGANVLTF
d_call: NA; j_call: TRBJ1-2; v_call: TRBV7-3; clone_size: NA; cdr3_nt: TGTGCCAGCAGCTTAAACAGGGCGGGGGATGGCTACACCTTC; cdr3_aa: CASSLNRAGDGYTF
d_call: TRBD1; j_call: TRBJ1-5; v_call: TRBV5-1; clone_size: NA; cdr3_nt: TGCGCCAGCAGCTTGACAGGGGTGAGCAATCAGCCCCAGCATTTT; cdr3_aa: CASSLTGVSNQPQHF
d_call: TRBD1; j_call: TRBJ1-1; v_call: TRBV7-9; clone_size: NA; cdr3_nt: TGTGCCAGCAGCTCCCAGGGGGTTACTGAAGCTTTCTTT; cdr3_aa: CASSSQGVTEAFF
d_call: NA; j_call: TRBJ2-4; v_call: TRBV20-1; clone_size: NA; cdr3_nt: TGCAGTGTGGGGGGTTTGAACATTCAGTACTTC; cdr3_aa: CSVGGLNIQYF
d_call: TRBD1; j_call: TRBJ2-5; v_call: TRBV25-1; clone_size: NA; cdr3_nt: TGTGCCAGCAGTGAATCCGGGACAGGGTTGCGAGAGACCCAGTACTTC; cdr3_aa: CASSESGTGLRETQYF
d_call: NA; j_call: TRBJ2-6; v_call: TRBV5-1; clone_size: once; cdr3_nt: TGCGCCAGCAGCTTAAGCATTTTGCCAGGCGTGAGCTCTGGGGCCAACGTCCTGACTTTC; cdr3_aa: CASSLSILPGVSSGANVLTF
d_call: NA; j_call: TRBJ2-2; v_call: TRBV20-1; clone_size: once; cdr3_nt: TGCAGTGCTAGTATCACGGGAGTAGCCGGGGAGCTGTTTTTT; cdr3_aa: CSASITGVAGELFF
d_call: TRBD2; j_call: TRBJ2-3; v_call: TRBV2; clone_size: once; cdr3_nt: TGTGCCAGCACCGGACTAGCAACGTCGCAGTATTTT; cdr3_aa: CASTGLATSQYF
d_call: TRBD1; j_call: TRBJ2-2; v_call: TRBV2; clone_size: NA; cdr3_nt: TGTGCCAGCGGGACCAAGGCAGGGGGCGCAACCGGGGAGCTGTTTTTT; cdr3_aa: CASGTKAGGATGELFF
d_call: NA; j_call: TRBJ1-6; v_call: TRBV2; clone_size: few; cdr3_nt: TGTGCCAGCAGTGAAGCATCACAGGGTCATTCACCCCTCCACTTT; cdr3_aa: CASSEASQGHSPLHF
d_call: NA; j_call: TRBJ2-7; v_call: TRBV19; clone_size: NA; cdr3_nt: TGTGCCAGTAGTATAGAGGGGCGCCCCGGCCACGAGCAGTACTTC; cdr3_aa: CASSIEGRPGHEQYF
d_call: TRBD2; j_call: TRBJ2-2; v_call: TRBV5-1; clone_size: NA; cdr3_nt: TGCGCCAGCAGCTTGATCGGACTAGCGGGAGGCCTGAACACCGGGGAGCTGTTTTTT; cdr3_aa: CASSLIGLAGGLNTGELFF
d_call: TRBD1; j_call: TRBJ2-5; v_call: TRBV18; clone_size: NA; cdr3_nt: TGTGCCAGCTCACCGGGACAGGTCGGCCTGGAGACCCAGTACTTC; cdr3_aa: CASSPGQVGLETQYF
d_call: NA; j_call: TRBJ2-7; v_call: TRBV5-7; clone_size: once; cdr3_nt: TGTGCCAGCAGCTCGAGATACTTC; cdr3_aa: CASSSRYF
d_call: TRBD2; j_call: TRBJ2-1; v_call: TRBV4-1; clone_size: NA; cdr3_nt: TGCGCCAGCAGCCAAATGGGCGGGAGTTACCCCTACAATGAGCAGTTCTTC; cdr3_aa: CASSQMGGSYPYNEQFF
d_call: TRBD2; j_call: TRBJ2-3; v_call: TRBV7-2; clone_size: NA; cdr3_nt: TGTGCCAGCAGCTTCGTAGCGGGGGGGGAGGATACGCAGTATTTT; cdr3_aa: CASSFVAGGEDTQYF
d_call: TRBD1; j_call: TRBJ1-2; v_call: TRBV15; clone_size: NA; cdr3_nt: TGTGCCACCAGCAGAGTGTTAACAGGGGGGTTTTCGCAAGGCTACACCTTC; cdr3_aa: CATSRVLTGGFSQGYTF
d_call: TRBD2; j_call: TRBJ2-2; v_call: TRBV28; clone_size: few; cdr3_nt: TGTGCCAGCAGTGCGTTAGCGGGAGTGAGTACCGGGGAGCTGTTTTTT; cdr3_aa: CASSALAGVSTGELFF
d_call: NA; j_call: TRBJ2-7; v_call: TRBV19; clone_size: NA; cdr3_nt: TGTGCCAGTAGCTGGCGGAGCTCCTACGAGCAGTACTTC; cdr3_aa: CASSWRSSYEQYF
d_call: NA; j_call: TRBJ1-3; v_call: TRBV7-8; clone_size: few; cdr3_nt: TGTGCCAGCAGCTTAGTCAGGGTGGAAAACACCATATATTTT; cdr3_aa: CASSLVRVENTIYF
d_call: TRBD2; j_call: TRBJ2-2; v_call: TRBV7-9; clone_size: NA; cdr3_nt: TGTGCCAGCAGCAGGACTAGCGGGAGTCGTTGGGAGCTGTTTTTT; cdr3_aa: CASSRTSGSRWELFF
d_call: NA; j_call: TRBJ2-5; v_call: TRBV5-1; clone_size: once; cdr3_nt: TGCGCCAGCAGCTCTCTAGAGACCCAGTACTTC; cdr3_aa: CASSSLETQYF
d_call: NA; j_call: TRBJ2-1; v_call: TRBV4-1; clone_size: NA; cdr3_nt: TGCGCCAGCAGCCAAGAATGGGTCGGGAGTGGTGAGCAGTTCTTC; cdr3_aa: CASSQEWVGSGEQFF
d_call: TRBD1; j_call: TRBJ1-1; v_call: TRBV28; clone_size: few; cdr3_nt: TGTGCCAGCAGCCTTAACAGGGGGGGGAGCACTGAAGCTTTCTTT; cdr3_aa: CASSLNRGGSTEAFF
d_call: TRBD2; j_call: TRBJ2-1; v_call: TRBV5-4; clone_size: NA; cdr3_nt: TGTGCCAGCAGCTTGGTGACTAGCGGCTCCTACAATGAGCAGTTCTTC; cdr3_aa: CASSLVTSGSYNEQFF
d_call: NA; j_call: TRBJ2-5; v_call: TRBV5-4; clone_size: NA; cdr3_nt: TGTGCCAGCAGCTTGGCCCGGGGGGCGGGAGCTGAGACCCAGTACTTC; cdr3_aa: CASSLARGAGAETQYF
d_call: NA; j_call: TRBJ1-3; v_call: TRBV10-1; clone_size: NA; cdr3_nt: TGCGCCAGCAGTTCCGGACAGCTAACTGGAAACACCATATATTTT; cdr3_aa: CASSSGQLTGNTIYF
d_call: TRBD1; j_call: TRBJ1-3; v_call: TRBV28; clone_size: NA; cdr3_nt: TGTGCCAGCAGGCGCCACAGGGGGCCTGGAAACACCATATATTTT; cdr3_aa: CASRRHRGPGNTIYF
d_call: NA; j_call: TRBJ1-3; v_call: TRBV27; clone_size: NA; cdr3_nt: TGTGCCAGCAGGTCCAGACTGGAAGGCACCATATATTTT; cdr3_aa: CASRSRLEGTIYF
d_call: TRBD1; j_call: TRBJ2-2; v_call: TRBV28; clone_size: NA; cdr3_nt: TGTGCCAGCAGTTCGGGACAGGGTGACACCGGGGAGCTGTTTTTT; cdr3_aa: CASSSGQGDTGELFF
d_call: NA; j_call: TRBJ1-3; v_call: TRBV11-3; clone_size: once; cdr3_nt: TGTGCCAGCAGCTTAGATGGAGGGAGCTCTGGAAACACCATATATTTT; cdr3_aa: CASSLDGGSSGNTIYF
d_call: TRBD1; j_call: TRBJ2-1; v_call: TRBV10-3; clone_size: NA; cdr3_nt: TGTGCCATCAGTCCCGGACAGGGCGCCTCCAATGAGCAGTTCTTC; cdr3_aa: CAISPGQGASNEQFF
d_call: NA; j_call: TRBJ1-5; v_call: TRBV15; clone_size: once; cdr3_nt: TGTGCCACCAGCAGAGATTACAGCTATCAGCCCCAGCATTTT; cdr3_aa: CATSRDYSYQPQHF
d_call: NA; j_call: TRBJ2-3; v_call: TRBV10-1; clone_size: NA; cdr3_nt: TGCGCCAGCAGTGATGGCACCTATACGCAGTATTTT; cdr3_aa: CASSDGTYTQYF
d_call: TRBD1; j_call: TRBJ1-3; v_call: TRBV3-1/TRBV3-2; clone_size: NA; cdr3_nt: TGTGCCAGCAGCCAAAACAGGGGTGGAAACACCATATATTTT; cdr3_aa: CASSQNRGGNTIYF